Below are 13 T cell receptor beta chains sequenced from a single sample in a study of identical twins. TCRdb reprocessed the 5' RACE reads with MiXCR, giving one entry per CDR3 protein. Among over 600,000 distinct CDR3 sequences, around 20% were seen once, and the ten largest hold over 4%. The data were also submitted as part of a second study, on T cells expressing NK-cell markers.

Sequencing was performed on PBMCs. Receptors were obtained from a woman younger than 30 in good health.

This clonotype was seen a handful of times. This sequence joins TRBV29-1 and TRBJ2-2, with 10 bases fitting TRBD1. Germline CDR1 SQVTM, CDR2 ANQGSEA. This CDR3 spans 14 amino acids. Trimming cost V 6 bases and J 9 bases; bases outside gene matches: 10. The CDR3 bases are TGCAGCGTGCGAGGAGGACAGGGGGTGCGGGAGCTGTTTTTT. Amino acid sequence: CSVRGGQGVRELFF.

In its sample, this clonotype was seen a few times. The J gene is TRBJ1-2, the V gene TRBV5-6, with D tentatively TRBD1 (6 bases). The CDR3 sequence is 13 residues long. Germline assignment: CDR1 SGHDT and CDR2 YYEEEE. Trimming took off 3 bases at V and 6 bases at J, with 12 bases between the two ends. Here the CDR3 DNA reads TGTGCCAGCAGCTCCACCCACAGGGATGGCTACACCTTC. Its protein product is CASSSTHRDGYTF.

This clonotype was observed many times. The rearrangement links TRBV12-3 or TRBV12-4 to TRBJ1-3; D unresolved. V gave up 6 bases and J gave up 2 bases, with 8 bases separating them. The CDR3 extends over 13 amino acids. The CDR3 loop is CASRGTAGNTIYF. The CDR3 DNA reads as TGTGCCAGCAGGGGAACTGCTGGAAACACCATATATTTT.

Written as DNA, the CDR3 is TGTGCCAGCAGTTACTCCCAGCGGGAGTACTACGAGCAGTACTTC. Its protein is CASSYSQREYYEQYF. The J gene is TRBJ2-7, the V gene TRBV6-2 or TRBV6-3; TRBD2 agrees at 8 bases. The CDR3 runs to 15 residues. J gave up 3 bases and V 0 bases, and 4 bases lay outside the gene matches. From germline, CDR1 is MNHEY and CDR2 SVGEGT.

This clonotype occurred a few times. This sequence joins TRBV20-1 and TRBJ1-5, with 8 bases identical to TRBD1. Germline trimming cut 0 bases from V and 7 bases from J; bases unmatched to any gene: 8. CDR1 is DFQATT, CDR2 SNEGSKA, per germline (reference sequence). The CDR3 is 15 residues long. The CDR3 DNA sequence: TGCAGTGCTAGAGAGGTGGGGACAGGCCTACAGCCCCAGCATTTT. This encodes CSAREVGTGLQPQHF.

This clonotype was detected only a few times. This chain connects TRBV5-1 to TRBJ1-2; maybe TRBD1 (6 bases). This CDR3 contains 13 residues. Germline V gene data show CDR1 as SGHRS and CDR2 as YFSETQ. The V end lost 4 bases, the J end lost 3 bases, and 10 bases lay between the germline ends. The chain's CDR3 is CASSPDSDYGYTF. In DNA, the CDR3 is TGCGCCAGCAGCCCGGACAGCGACTATGGCTACACCTTC.

The rearrangement links TRBV12-3 or TRBV12-4 to TRBJ2-1, with 13 nucleotides matching TRBD2. J lost 6 bases, V lost 5 bases, and 4 bases had no gene match. CDR3 size: 15 residues. In DNA, the CDR3 is TGTGCCAGCAGTAGGACTAGCGGGGGTATCAATGAGCAGTTCTTC. This encodes CASSRTSGGINEQFF.

The V and J genes are TRBV7-9 and TRBJ2-5; TRBD1 might be the D (5 bases). The CDR3 contains 14 residues. Germline values: CDR1 SEHNR, CDR2 FQNEAQ (reference sequence). Trimming shortened V by 5 bases and J by 4 bases, and 14 bases separated the two germline ends. The CDR3 reads CASSPQGNAETQYF. The CDR3 DNA reads as TGTGCCAGCAGCCCGCAGGGAAATGCAGAGACCCAGTACTTC.

The rearrangement uses TRBV2 and TRBJ2-3; 7 positions agree with TRBD1. Germline V gene data show CDR1 as SNHLY and CDR2 as FYNNEI. V trimming: 9 bases; J trimming: 0 bases; junction bases outside the gene matches: 6. This CDR3 is 14 amino acids long. CDR3 nucleotides: TGTGCCAGTGCCCGGGACAGTAGCACAGATACGCAGTATTTT. Encoded protein: CASARDSSTDTQYF.

V gene TRBV27 combines with J gene TRBJ2-1; 7 nucleotides line up with TRBD2. Germline V gene data show CDR1 as MNHEY and CDR2 as SMNVEV (reference sequence). V lost 8 bases and J lost 10; bases outside the gene matches: 20. The CDR3 is 16 amino acids. The CDR3 DNA is TGTGCCAGCCGAAAAATCTCTAGCGGCTTCGGTAAGGAGCAGTTCTTC. It specifies CASRKISSGFGKEQFF.

This clonotype has only a few counts. This sequence joins TRBV20-1 and TRBJ2-5; TRBD2 matches at 9 bases. The CDR3 length is 15 residues. Germline V lookup: CDR1 DFQATT, CDR2 SNEGSKA (reference sequence). With 0 bases clipped from V and 7 bases from J, the junction kept 9 bases outside the gene matches. CDR3 sequence reads: CSARDNRAGGVTQYF. CDR3 in DNA: TGCAGTGCTAGAGATAACCGCGCGGGAGGGGTGACCCAGTACTTC.

The rearrangement uses TRBV5-1 and TRBJ2-5; TRBD2 matches 9 bases. V shed 0 bases and J 1 base; nucleotides not matched to a gene: 4. Germline V gene sequence: CDR1 SGHRS, CDR2 YFSETQ. The CDR3 has 16 residues. CDR3 in amino acids: CASSLGGAGGQETQYF. CDR3 sequence (DNA): TGCGCCAGCAGCTTGGGAGGAGCGGGGGGCCAAGAGACCCAGTACTTC.

This clonotype was picked up a small number of times. This chain uses TRBV20-1 with TRBJ1-1; 12 bases align to TRBD1. The CDR3 covers 15 residues. V was pared by 4 bases and J by 4 bases, with 7 bases of the junction left unmatched. Germline V CDR1 and CDR2: DFQATT, SNEGSKA (reference sequence). The CDR3 sequence is CSAKGQGASGTEAFF. In DNA form, the CDR3 reads TGCAGTGCTAAGGGACAGGGGGCGTCGGGCACTGAAGCTTTCTTT.